This T cell receptor (beta chain) was found in a study of a mutant IDH1 vaccine in newly diagnosed glioma. Germline V lookup: CDR1 MNHEY, CDR2 SVGAGI. There are 15 residues in the CDR3. Trimming shortened V by 5 bases and J by 0 bases, and 13 bases separated the two germline ends. The sample's time point: week 11, during vaccination. Vaccination used 300 ug of mutant IDH1 20-mer peptide per dose, with topical imiquimod. The method was immunoSEQ multiplex PCR; TCRdb's version includes in-frame clones alone and lacks a portion of them. The sample has some 60,000 clones; 80% are singletons. With respect to this clone: Its antigen is not identified.

The sequences come from PBMCs, collected from a glioma patient whose treatment included an IDH1 peptide vaccine. The J gene is TRBJ2-5, the V gene TRBV6-5; a possible D gene is TRBD2 (7 bases). The sequence was obtained from a middle-aged man with glioma. DNA for the CDR3: TGTGCCAGCAGTCCAGGGAGGGGGTACCAAGAGACCCAGTACTTC. Translation gives CASSPGRGYQETQYF.